This T cell receptor (beta chain) was obtained from a study of PD-L1 blockade in urothelial cancer. On the study more broadly: Investigators checked blood 3 weeks (second dose) and 6 weeks after treatment start. T cells were recovered from blood samples at a median of around 150,000.

Specified time point: peripheral blood 6 weeks after treatment start. Spike-ins of synthetic TCR analog templates went into each PCR. Sequenced by immunoSEQ multiplex PCR; TCRdb stores in-frame clones only, minus some. This sample has 95,000 to 130,000 clones, with around 89% found just once. V gave up 8 bases and J gave up 2 bases; unmatched junction bases: 8. The CDR3 runs 15 residues. Per the germline V gene, CDR1 is MNHEY and CDR2 is SMNVEV (reference sequence). This clonotype originated in a man aged 60 to 69 with urothelial cancer. This sequence joins TRBV27 and TRBJ2-3; 9 bases line up with TRBD2. Sample: PBMCs, taken around atezolizumab (anti-PD-L1) treatment. CDR3 in amino acids: CASGAQRGDTDTQYF. The DNA for the CDR3 is TGTGCCAGCGGGGCGCAGCGGGGGGACACAGATACGCAGTATTTT.